Detailed here is one TCR beta chain. Its antigen has not been determined. Base qualities are not provided; no much larger clone lies one nucleotide away. Relative to germline, V is 5 bases shorter and J is 0 bases shorter, with 8 bases between their ends. The CDR3 starts with the cysteine, ends with the phenylalanine, and has 13 residues. CDR3 DNA is the only sequence kept; it has 39 bases, read in frame from the first base. As encoded in the germline V gene (reference sequence), CDR1 is GTSNPN while CDR2 is SVGIG. To prepare the library, the immunoSEQ multiplex PCR assay was applied. This immuneACCESS table, as held by TCRdb, lists in-frame sequences with V and J called but not all clones. Of the missing ones, under half trace to an unresolved V gene in checked studies; the others have no known cause. The sample table records about 31,000 clones; approximately 86% of these occur just once. The ten largest account for about 9.9% of the sample.

The data are from a study of T cell changes during pregnancy in multiple sclerosis (dated by TCRdb to the late 2010s). Background on the whole study: Changes in the T cell repertoire over the course of pregnancy were examined in this study in women with multiple sclerosis.

The sample here was CD8+ T cells from peripheral blood mononuclear cells, taken in the first trimester of pregnancy. The source is a female donor with multiple sclerosis, enrolled in a pregnancy study. In this chain, TRBV30 is recombined with TRBJ2-1, with no D gene named confidently. The nucleotides read TGTGCCTGGGACACCGGCTCCTACAATGAGCAGTTCTTC. This encodes CAWDTGSYNEQFF.